The TCR beta chain described here comes from a study of shared clonotypes between healthy human individuals. Adult Caucasians living in Nashville, Tennessee made up all of the donors. The CDR3 contains 15 residues. Germline-derived CDR1 and CDR2 are LGHNA and YSLEER. V was clipped by 2 bases and J by 2 bases, with 12 bases between them. TCRdb's table, derived via immunoSEQ multiplex PCR, lists solely in-frame clones and lacks some. Here the sample spans approximately 2.3 million clones, 93% being singletons. This chain uses TRBV4-3 with TRBJ1-2, with unresolved D. Sequencing was carried out using naive CD4+ T cells from PBMCs. Subset here: CD45RA+ positively selected. The source of this sequence is a young man in good health. Some clones in this sample may be carry-over from other donors' samples. The CDR3 loop is CASSQRPELNYGYTF. The CDR3 DNA reads TGCGCCAGCAGCCAACGGCCGGAACTCAACTATGGCTACACCTTC.